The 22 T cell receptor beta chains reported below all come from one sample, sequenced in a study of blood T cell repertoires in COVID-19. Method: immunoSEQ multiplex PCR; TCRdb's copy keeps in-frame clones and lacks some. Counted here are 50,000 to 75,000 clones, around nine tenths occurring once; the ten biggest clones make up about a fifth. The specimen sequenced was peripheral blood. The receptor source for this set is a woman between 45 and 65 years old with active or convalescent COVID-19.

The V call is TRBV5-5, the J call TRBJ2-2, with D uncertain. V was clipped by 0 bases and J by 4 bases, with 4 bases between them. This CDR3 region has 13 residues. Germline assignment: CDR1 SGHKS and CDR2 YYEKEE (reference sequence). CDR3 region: CASSLVSTGELFF. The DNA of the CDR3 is TGTGCCAGCAGCTTGGTTAGCACCGGGGAGCTGTTTTTT.

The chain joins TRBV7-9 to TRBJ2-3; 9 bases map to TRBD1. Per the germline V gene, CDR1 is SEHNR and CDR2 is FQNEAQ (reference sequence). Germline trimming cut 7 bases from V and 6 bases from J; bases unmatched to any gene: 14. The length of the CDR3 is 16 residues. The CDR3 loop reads CASNLPGTGIGDTQYF. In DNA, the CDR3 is TGTGCCAGCAACCTCCCCGGGACAGGGATTGGGGATACGCAGTATTTT.

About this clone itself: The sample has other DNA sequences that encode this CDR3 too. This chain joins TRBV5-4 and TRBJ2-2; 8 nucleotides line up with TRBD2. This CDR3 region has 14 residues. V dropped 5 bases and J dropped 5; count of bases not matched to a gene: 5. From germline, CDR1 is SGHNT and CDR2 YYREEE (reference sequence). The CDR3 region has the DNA TGTGCCAGCAGACTACCGGGGGGGACCGGGGAGCTGTTTTTT. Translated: CASRLPGGTGELFF.

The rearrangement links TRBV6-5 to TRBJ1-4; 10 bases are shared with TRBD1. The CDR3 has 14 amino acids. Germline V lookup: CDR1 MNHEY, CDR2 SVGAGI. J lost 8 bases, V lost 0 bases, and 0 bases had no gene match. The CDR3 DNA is TGTGCCAGCAGTTACTCGGGACAGGGGGAAAAACTGTTTTTT. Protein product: CASSYSGQGEKLFF.

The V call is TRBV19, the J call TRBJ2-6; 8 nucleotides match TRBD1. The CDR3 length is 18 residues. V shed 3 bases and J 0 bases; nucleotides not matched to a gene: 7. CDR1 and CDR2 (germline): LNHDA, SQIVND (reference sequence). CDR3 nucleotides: TGTGCCAGTAGTATTGGGACAGGAATAAGCTCTGGGGCCAACGTCCTGACTTTC. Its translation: CASSIGTGISSGANVLTF. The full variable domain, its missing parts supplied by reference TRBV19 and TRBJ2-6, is DGGITQSPKYLFRKEGQNVTLSCEQNLNHDAMYWYRQDPGQGLRLIYYSQIVNDFQKGDIAEGYSVSREKKESFPLTVTSAQKNPTAFYLCASSIGTGISSGANVLTFGAGSRLTVL.

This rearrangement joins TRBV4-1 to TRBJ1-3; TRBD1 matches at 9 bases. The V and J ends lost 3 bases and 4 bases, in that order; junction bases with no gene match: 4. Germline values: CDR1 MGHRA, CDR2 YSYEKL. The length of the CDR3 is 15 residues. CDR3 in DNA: TGCGCCAGCAGCCAGCCCGGGACAGGGGGAAACACCATATATTTT. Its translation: CASSQPGTGGNTIYF.

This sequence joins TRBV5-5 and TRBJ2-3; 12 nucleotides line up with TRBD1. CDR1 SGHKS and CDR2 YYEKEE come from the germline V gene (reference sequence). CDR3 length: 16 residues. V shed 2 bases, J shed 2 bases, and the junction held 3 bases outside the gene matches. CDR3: CASSLGTGGNTDTQYF. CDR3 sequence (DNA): TGTGCCAGCAGCTTAGGGACAGGGGGCAACACAGATACGCAGTATTTT.

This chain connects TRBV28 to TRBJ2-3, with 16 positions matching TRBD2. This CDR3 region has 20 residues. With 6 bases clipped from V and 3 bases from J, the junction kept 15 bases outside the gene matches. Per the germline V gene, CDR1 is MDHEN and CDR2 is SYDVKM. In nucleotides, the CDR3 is TGTGCCAGCAGCCGGACCGGGACTAGCGGGAGGGTCTTACCTACAGATACGCAGTATTTT. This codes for CASSRTGTSGRVLPTDTQYF. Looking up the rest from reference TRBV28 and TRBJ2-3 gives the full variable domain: DVKVTQSSRYLVKRTGEKVFLECVQDMDHENMFWYRQDPGLGLRLIYFSYDVKMKEKGDIPEGYSVSREKKERFSLILESASTNQTSMYLCASSRTGTSGRVLPTDTQYFGPGTRLTVL.

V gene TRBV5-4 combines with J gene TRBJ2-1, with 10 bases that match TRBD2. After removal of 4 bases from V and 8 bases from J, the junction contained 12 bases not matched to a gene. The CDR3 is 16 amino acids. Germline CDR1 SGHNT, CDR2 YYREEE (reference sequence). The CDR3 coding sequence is TGTGCCAGCAGCCGTGGAAGCGGGAGGGCGGTCTATGAGCAGTTCTTC. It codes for CASSRGSGRAVYEQFF.

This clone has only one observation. The CDR3 sequence: CASSTGTIKKLFF. CDR3 nucleotides: TGTGCCAGTAGTACCGGGACAATTAAAAAACTGTTTTTT. The rearrangement joins TRBV19 to TRBJ1-4; D is perhaps TRBD1 (6 bases). The CDR3 totals 13 residues. Trimming left V 4 bases short and J 9 bases short, with 12 bases between. CDR1 is LNHDA, CDR2 SQIVND, per germline (reference sequence).

CDR3 amino acids: CASSPMLAGRTDTQYF. For the CDR3, the DNA is TGTGCCAGCTCACCAATGCTAGCGGGTCGCACAGATACGCAGTATTTT. The rearrangement uses TRBV18 and TRBJ2-3, with 8 nucleotides matching TRBD2. The CDR3 extends over 16 amino acids. The V gene's germline CDR1 is KGHSH and CDR2 LQKENI. With V trimmed by 2 bases and J by 1 base, 5 bases remained unmatched. Variable domain in full (rest from reference TRBV18 and TRBJ2-3): NAGVMQNPRHLVRRRGQEARLRCSPMKGHSHVYWYRQLPEEGLKFMVYLQKENIIDESGMPKERFSAEFPKEGPSILRIQQVVRGDSAAYFCASSPMLAGRTDTQYFGPGTRLTVL.

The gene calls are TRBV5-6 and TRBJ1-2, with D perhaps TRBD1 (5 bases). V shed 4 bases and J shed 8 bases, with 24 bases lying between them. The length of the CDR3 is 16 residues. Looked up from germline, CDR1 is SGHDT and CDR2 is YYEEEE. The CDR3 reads CASSPLDAKGLRGYTF. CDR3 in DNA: TGTGCCAGCAGCCCGTTGGACGCAAAGGGGCTAAGGGGCTACACCTTC.

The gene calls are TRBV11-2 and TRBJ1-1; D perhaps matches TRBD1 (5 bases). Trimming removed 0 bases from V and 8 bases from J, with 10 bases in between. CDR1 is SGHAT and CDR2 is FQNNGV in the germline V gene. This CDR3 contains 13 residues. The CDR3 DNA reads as TGTGCCAGCAGCTTAGAACCAGGGCAGGAAGCTTTCTTT. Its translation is CASSLEPGQEAFF.

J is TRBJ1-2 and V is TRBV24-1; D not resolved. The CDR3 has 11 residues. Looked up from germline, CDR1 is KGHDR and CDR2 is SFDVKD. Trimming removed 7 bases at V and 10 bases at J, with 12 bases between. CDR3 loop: CATRTNYSYTF. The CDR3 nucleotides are TGTGCCACCAGGACGAACTATTCCTACACCTTC.

The CDR3: CASSLGGIDNQPQHF. Here the CDR3 DNA reads TGCGCCAGCAGCCTCGGGGGAATAGACAATCAGCCCCAGCATTTT. V usage is TRBV5-1 and J usage is TRBJ1-5; possible D gene TRBD1, 5 bases. CDR3 length: 15 amino acids. Trimming shortened V by 4 bases and J by 3 bases, and 14 bases separated the two germline ends. Germline CDR1 SGHRS, CDR2 YFSETQ. The full variable domain, in which reference TRBV5-1 and TRBJ1-5 provide the parts outside the CDR3, is KAGVTQTPRYLIKTRGQQVTLSCSPISGHRSVSWYQQTPGQGLQFLFEYFSETQRNKGNFPGRFSGRQFSNSRSEMNVSTLELGDSALYLCASSLGGIDNQPQHFGDGTRLSIL.

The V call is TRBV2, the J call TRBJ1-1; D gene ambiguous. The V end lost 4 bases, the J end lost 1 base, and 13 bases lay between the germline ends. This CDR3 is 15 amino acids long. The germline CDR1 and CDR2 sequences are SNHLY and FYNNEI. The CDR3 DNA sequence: TGTGCCAGCAGTGGGAGCAGCTCTTGGAACACTGAAGCTTTCTTT. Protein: CASSGSSSWNTEAFF.

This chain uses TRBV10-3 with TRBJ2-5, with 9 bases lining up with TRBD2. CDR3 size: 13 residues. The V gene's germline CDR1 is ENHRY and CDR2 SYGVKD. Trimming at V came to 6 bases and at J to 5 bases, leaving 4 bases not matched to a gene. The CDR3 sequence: CAISGTSTETQYF. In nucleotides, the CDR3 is TGTGCCATCAGCGGGACTAGCACGGAGACCCAGTACTTC.

The CDR3 here is CASSKGLEPYEQYF. DNA for the CDR3: TGTGCCAGCAGTAAGGGACTAGAACCCTACGAGCAGTACTTC. The chain links TRBV27 to TRBJ2-7; 8 nucleotides line up with TRBD2. Per germline, CDR1 MNHEY and CDR2 SMNVEV (reference sequence). The V gene end was trimmed by 5 bases and the J gene end by 2 bases; junction bases not matched to a gene: 5. The CDR3 sequence is 14 residues long.

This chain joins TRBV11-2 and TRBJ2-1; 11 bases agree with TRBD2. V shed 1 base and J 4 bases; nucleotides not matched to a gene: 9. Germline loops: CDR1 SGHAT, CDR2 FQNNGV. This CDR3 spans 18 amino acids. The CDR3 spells CASSLGKRLAGTYNEQFF. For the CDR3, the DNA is TGTGCCAGCAGCTTAGGGAAGAGACTAGCGGGAACTTACAATGAGCAGTTCTTC.

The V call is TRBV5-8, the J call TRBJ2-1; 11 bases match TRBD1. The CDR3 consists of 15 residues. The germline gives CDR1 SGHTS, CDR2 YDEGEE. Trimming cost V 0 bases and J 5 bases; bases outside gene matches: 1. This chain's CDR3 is CASSLGDRGDNEQFF. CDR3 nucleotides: TGTGCCAGCAGCTTGGGGGACAGGGGGGACAATGAGCAGTTCTTC.

CDR3 sequence: CASSSQNEQFF. CDR3 in DNA: TGCGCCAGCAGCTCCCAGAATGAGCAGTTCTTC. V usage is TRBV5-1 and J usage is TRBJ2-1; D unclear. There are 11 residues in the CDR3. The V end lost 3 bases, the J end lost 7 bases, and 5 bases lay between the germline ends. The germline CDR1 and CDR2 sequences are SGHRS and YFSETQ. Together with reference TRBV5-1 and TRBJ2-1, the CDR3 gives the full variable domain: KAGVTQTPRYLIKTRGQQVTLSCSPISGHRSVSWYQQTPGQGLQFLFEYFSETQRNKGNFPGRFSGRQFSNSRSEMNVSTLELGDSALYLCASSSQNEQFFGPGTRLTVL.

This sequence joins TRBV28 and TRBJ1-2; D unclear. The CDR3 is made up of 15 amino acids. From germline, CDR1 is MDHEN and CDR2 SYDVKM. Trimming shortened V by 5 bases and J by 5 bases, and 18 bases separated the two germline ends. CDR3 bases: TGTGCCAGCAGTAACCCCGCCCTGGGAGGTTATGGCTACACCTTC. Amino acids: CASSNPALGGYGYTF.